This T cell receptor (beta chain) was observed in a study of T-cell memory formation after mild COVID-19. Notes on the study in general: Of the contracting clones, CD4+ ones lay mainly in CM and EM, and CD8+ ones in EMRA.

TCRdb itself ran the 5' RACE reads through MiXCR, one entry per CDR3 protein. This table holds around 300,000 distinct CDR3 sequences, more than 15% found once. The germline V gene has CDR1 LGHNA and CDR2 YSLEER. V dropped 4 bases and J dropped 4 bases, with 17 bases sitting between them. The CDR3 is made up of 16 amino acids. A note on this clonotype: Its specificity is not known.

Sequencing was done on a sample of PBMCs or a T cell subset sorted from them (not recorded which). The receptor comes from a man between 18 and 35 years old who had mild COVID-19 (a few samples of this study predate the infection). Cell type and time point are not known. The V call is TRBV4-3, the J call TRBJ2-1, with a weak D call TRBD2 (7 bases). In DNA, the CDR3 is TGCGCCAGCAGCCTGAAATGGGGGGGGCGTTACAATGAGCAGTTCTTC. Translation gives CASSLKWGGRYNEQFF.